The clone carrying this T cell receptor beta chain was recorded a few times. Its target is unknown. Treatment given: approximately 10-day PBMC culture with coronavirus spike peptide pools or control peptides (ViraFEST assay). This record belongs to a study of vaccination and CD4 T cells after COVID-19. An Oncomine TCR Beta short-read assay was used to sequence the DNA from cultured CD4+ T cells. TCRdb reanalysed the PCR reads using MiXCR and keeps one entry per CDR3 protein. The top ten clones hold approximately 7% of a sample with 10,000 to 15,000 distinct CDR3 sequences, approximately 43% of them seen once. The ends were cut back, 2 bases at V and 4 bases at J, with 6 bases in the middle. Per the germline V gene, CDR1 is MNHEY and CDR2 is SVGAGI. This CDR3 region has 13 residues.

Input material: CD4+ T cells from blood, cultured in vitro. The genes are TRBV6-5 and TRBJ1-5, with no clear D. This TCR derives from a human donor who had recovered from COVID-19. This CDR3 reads CASSYDGNQPQHF. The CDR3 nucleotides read TGTGCCAGCAGTTACGACGGAAATCAGCCCCAGCATTTT.